This TCR beta chain originates from a study of blood T cell repertoires in COVID-19. Trimming pared 0 bases from V and 0 bases from J, leaving 8 bases between. This CDR3 has 16 amino acids. From germline, CDR1 is SGHNT and CDR2 YENEEA. Authors' processing steps: Reference gene primer amplification gave nucleated cell count estimates. Data came from immunoSEQ multiplex PCR; TCRdb stores just in-frame clones and leaves some out. Clonal size and the V and J genes are those of that table, whereas D and trimming came from the DNA. This sample has about 140,000 clones, with 88% found just once. This receptor was identified in a human donor with COVID-19, enrolled during active disease. The donor label of this sample is uncertain. Input material: peripheral blood. The chain couples TRBV11-3 to TRBJ2-2, with D unclear. CDR3 sequence: CASSLDAQSNTGELFF. The CDR3 DNA reads as TGTGCCAGCAGCTTAGATGCCCAGTCGAACACCGGGGAGCTGTTTTTT. The full variable domain, with the rest looked up from reference TRBV11-3 and TRBJ2-2, is EAGVVQSPRYKIIEKKQPVAFWCNPISGHNTLYWYLQNLGQGPELLIRYENEEAVDDSQLPKDRFSAERLKGVDSTLKIQPAELGDSAVYLCASSLDAQSNTGELFFGEGSRLTVL.